This entry concerns a single T cell receptor beta chain. The target antigen is unknown. Libraries were prepared by immunoSEQ multiplex PCR; TCRdb keeps only in-frame clonotypes and omits some of them. The sample gives roughly 64,000 clones, approximately 77% of which show up once; 0.88% is in the top ten. The record originates from a study of memory CD4+ T cells and cytomegalovirus serostatus. The trim removed 4 bases at V and 5 bases at J, leaving 12 bases unmatched. This CDR3 has 16 residues. Germline V gene data show CDR1 as SGHDN and CDR2 as FVKESK. Single viable CD3+CD4+CD8-CD45RO+ cells were sorted as the memory CD4+ T cells. Donors' CMV status reflects serum IgG against pp150, pp28, p38, p52. Study-level results: CMV serostatus prediction reached median AUC roughly 0.95, or 0.91 with US-trained model.

The TCR comes from an adult in good health and CMV-seronegative. The sequenced sample was memory CD4+ T cells from blood. This chain connects TRBV14 to TRBJ1-2; 8 bases line up with TRBD1. The CDR3 sequence: CASSPPGQALGYGYTF. For the CDR3, the DNA is TGTGCCAGCAGCCCTCCGGGACAGGCTCTTGGGTATGGCTACACCTTC.